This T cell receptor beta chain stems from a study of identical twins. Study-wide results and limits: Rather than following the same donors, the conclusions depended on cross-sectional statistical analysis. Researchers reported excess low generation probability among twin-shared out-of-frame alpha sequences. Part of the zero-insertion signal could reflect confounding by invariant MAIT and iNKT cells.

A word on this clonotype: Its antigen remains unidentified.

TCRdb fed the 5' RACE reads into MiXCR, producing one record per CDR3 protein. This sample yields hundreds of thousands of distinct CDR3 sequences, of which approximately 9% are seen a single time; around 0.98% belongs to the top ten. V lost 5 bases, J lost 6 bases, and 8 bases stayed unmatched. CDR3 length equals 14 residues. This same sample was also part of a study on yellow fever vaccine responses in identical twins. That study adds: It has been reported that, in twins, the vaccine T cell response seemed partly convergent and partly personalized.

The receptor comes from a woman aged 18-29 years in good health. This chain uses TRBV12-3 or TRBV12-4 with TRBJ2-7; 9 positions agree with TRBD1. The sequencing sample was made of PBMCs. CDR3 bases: TGTGCCAGCAGTATGGGGGGGACAGGGAGCGAGCAGTACTTC. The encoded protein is CASSMGGTGSEQYF.